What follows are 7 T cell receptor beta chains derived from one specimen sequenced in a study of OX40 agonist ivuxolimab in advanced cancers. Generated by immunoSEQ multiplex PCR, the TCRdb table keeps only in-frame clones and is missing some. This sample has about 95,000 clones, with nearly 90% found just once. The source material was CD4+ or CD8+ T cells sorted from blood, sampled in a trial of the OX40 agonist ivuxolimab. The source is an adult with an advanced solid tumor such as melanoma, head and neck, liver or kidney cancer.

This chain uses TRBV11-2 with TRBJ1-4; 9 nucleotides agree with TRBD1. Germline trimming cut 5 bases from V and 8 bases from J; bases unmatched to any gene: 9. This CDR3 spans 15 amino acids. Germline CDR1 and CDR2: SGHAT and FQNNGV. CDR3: CASSRDRGEGEKLFF. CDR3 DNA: TGTGCCAGCAGCAGAGACAGGGGGGAGGGCGAAAAACTGTTTTTT. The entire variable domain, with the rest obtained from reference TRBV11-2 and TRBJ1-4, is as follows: EAGVAQSPRYKIIEKRQSVAFWCNPISGHATLYWYQQILGQGPKLLIQFQNNGVVDDSQLPKDRFSAERLKGVDSTLKIQPAKLEDSAVYLCASSRDRGEGEKLFFGSGTQLSVL.

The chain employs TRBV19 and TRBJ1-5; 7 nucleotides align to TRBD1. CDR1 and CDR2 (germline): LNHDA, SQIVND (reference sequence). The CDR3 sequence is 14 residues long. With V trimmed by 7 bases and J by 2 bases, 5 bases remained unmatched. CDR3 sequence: CASMTGMGNQPQHF. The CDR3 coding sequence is TGTGCCAGTATGACAGGGATGGGCAATCAGCCCCAGCATTTT.

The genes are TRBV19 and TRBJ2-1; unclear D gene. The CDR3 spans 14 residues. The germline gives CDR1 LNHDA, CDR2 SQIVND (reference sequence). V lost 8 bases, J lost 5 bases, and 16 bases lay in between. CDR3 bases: TGTGCCAGTGCCTACAACCTTCTTAACAATGAGCAGTTCTTC. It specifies CASAYNLLNNEQFF.

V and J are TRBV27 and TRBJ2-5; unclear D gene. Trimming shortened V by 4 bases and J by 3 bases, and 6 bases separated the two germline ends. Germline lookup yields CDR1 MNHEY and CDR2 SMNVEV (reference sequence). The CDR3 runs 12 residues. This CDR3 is CASSSREETQYF. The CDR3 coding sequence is TGTGCCAGCAGTTCTAGGGAAGAGACCCAGTACTTC.

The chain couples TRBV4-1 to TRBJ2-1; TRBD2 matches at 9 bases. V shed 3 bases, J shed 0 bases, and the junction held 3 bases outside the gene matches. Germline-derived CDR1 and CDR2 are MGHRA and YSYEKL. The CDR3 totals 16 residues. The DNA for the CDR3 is TGCGCCAGCAGCCAGCTAGCGGGGAGCTCCTACAATGAGCAGTTCTTC. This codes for CASSQLAGSSYNEQFF.

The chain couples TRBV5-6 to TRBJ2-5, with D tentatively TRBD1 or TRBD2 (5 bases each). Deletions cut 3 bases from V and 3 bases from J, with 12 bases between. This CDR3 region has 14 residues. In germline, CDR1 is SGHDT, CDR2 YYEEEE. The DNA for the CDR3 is TGTGCCAGCAGCTCCCCGGGGCTCAAAGAGACCCAGTACTTC. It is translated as CASSSPGLKETQYF.

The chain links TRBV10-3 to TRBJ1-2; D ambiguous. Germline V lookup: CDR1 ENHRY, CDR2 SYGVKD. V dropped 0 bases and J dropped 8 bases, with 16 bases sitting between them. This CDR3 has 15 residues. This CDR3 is CAISESITSTNGYTF. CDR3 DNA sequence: TGTGCCATCAGTGAGTCGATCACCTCCACGAACGGCTACACCTTC.